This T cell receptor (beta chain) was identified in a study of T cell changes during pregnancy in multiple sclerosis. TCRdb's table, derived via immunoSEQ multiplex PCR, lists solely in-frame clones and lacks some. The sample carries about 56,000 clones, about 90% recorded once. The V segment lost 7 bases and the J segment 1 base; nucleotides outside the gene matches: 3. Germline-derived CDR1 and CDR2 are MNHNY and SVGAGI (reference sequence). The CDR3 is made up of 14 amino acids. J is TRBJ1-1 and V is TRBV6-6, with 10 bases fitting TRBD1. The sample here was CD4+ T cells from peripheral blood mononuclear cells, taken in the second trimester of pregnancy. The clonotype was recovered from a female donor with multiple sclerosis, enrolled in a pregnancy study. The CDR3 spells CASNGQGGNTEAFF. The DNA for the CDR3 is TGTGCCAGCAACGGACAGGGGGGGAACACTGAAGCTTTCTTT.